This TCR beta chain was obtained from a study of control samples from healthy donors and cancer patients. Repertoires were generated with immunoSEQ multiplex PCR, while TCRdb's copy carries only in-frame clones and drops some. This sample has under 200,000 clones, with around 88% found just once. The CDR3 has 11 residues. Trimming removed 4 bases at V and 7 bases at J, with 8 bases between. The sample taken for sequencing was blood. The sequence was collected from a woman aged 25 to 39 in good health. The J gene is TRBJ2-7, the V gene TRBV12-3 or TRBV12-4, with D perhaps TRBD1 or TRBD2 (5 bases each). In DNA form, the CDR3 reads TGTGCCAGCAGTTGGGGGATGGAGCAGTACGTC. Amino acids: CASSWGMEQYV.